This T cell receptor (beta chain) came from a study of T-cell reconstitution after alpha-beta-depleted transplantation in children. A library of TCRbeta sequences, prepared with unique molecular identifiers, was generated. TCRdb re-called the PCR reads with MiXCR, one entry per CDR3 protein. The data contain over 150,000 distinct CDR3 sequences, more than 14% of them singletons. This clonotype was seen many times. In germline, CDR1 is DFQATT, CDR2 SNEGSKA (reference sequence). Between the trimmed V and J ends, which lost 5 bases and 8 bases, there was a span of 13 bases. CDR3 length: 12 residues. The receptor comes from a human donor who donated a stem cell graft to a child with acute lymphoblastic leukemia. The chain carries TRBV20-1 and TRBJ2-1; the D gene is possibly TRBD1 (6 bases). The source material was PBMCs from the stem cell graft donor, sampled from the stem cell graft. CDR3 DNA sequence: TGCAGTGCTGGCAGGGGCATCGATGAGCAGTTCTTC. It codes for CSAGRGIDEQFF.